What follows are 10 T cell receptor beta chains derived from one specimen sequenced in a study of blood T cell repertoires in COVID-19. Produced via immunoSEQ multiplex PCR; TCRdb's table is partial and in-frame only. The top ten clones hold around a sixth of a sample with about 72,000 clones, 83% of them seen once. Sequencing was performed on peripheral blood. The receptors derive from an elderly woman with acute or convalescent COVID-19.

The chain couples TRBV11-3 to TRBJ2-7; tentative D call: TRBD1 (6 bases). With 4 bases removed from V and 2 bases from J, the gap between germline ends came to 21 bases. CDR3 length equals 17 residues. The germline CDR1 and CDR2 sequences are SGHNT and YENEEA. Here the CDR3 DNA reads TGTGCCAGCAGCTCAGGTCTGGGGGCACAAGGAACCTACGAGCAGTACTTC. Translating it yields CASSSGLGAQGTYEQYF.

The rearrangement links TRBV7-3 to TRBJ2-3, with D tentatively TRBD2 (6 bases). Between the trimmed V and J ends, which lost 2 bases and 1 base, there was a span of 13 bases. Germline CDR1 is SGHTA and CDR2 is FQGTGA. The CDR3 contains 16 residues. In DNA form, the CDR3 reads TGTGCCAGCAGCTTACAGGTCGGGAGAGGCACAGATACGCAGTATTTT. This encodes CASSLQVGRGTDTQYF.

The rearrangement links TRBV24-1 to TRBJ2-3; D is perhaps TRBD2 (5 bases). In germline, CDR1 is KGHDR, CDR2 SFDVKD. The CDR3 contains 15 residues. Trimming stripped 5 bases from V and 0 bases from J, with 11 bases between. The CDR3 reads CATSADWTSTDTQYF. The CDR3 DNA follows: TGTGCCACCAGTGCGGACTGGACTAGCACAGATACGCAGTATTTT.

The V gene is TRBV10-1, the J gene TRBJ1-1; D unresolved. Trimming cost V 0 bases and J 2 bases, with 10 bases left between them. CDR1 is WNHNN and CDR2 is SYGVQD in the germline V gene (reference sequence). CDR3 size: 15 residues. The CDR3 sequence is CASSESNTGNTEAFF. The CDR3 DNA sequence: TGCGCCAGCAGTGAGTCGAACACGGGAAACACTGAAGCTTTCTTT.

V is TRBV12-3 or TRBV12-4 and J is TRBJ2-1; tentative D call: TRBD1 (5 bases). With 3 bases removed from V and 13 bases from J, the gap between germline ends came to 13 bases. The CDR3 totals 12 residues. This chain's CDR3 is CASSFFGAAQFF. The CDR3 DNA reads TGTGCCAGCAGTTTTTTTGGGGCGGCTCAGTTCTTC.

This clone appeared a few times. The chain links TRBV5-1 to TRBJ2-7, with D unclear. Trimming cost V 4 bases and J 4 bases, with 3 bases left between them. The length of the CDR3 is 10 residues. Germline V CDR1 and CDR2: SGHRS, YFSETQ. The CDR3 is CASSPYEQYF. The CDR3 nucleotides read TGCGCCAGCAGCCCTTACGAGCAGTACTTC.

The sample holds one count of this clone. This chain links TRBV9 with TRBJ1-3, with a possible D match to TRBD1 (5 bases). The germline gives CDR1 SGDLS, CDR2 YYNGEE. CDR3 length: 13 residues. Trimming shortened V by 0 bases and J by 5 bases, and 6 bases separated the two germline ends. CDR3 nucleotide sequence: TGTGCCAGCAGCGTAGAGGGGAGAAACACCATATATTTT. Translated: CASSVEGRNTIYF.

The rearrangement uses TRBV6-5 and TRBJ1-4, with a possible D match to TRBD1 (5 bases). This CDR3 spans 13 amino acids. Trimming took 6 bases from V and 3 from J, leaving 8 bases between them. Per the germline V gene, CDR1 is MNHEY and CDR2 is SVGAGI. CDR3 nucleotides: TGTGCCAGCAGGGGGGGGGCTAATGAAAAACTGTTTTTT. Translated: CASRGGANEKLFF.

V gene TRBV5-4 combines with J gene TRBJ2-7; 8 bases are shared with TRBD2. With V trimmed by 4 bases and J by 1 base, 4 bases remained unmatched. This CDR3 has 14 residues. Germline values: CDR1 SGHNT, CDR2 YYREEE (reference sequence). CDR3 residues: CASSPGGLSYEQYF. The CDR3 coding sequence is TGTGCCAGCAGCCCGGGAGGGCTATCCTACGAGCAGTACTTC.

V usage is TRBV27 and J usage is TRBJ1-1; D is unresolved. The CDR3 contains 13 residues. Germline V gene lookup returns CDR1 MNHEY and CDR2 SMNVEV (reference sequence). The V and J ends lost 2 bases and 2 bases respectively, with 6 bases between them. The CDR3 sequence: CASSLQINTEAFF. In DNA, the CDR3 is TGTGCCAGCAGTTTACAAATTAACACTGAAGCTTTCTTT.